This passage covers 7 T cell receptor beta chains from one sample sequenced in a study of blood T cell repertoires in COVID-19. Assay: immunoSEQ multiplex PCR; the TCRdb copy retains only in-frame clones and omits some. The sample carries 250,000 to 300,000 clones, 87% recorded once. Sequencing was done on a sample of peripheral blood. These TCRs come from a woman between 45 and 60 years old who had recovered from COVID-19.

The chain has TRBV5-1 and TRBJ1-3; D ambiguous. CDR3 length equals 15 residues. Germline V lookup: CDR1 SGHRS, CDR2 YFSETQ. V was pared by 4 bases and J by 3 bases, with 14 bases between. The CDR3 region has the DNA TGCGCCAGCAGCCCCGGGATGTTAGGTGGAAACACCATATATTTT. It encodes CASSPGMLGGNTIYF.

J is TRBJ1-1 and V is TRBV12-3 or TRBV12-4; no clear D. Trimming removed 5 bases from V and 3 bases from J, with 10 bases in between. The CDR3 covers 13 residues. DNA of the CDR3: TGTGCCAGCAGTAGACTCTGGGACACTGAAGCTTTCTTT. Translation gives CASSRLWDTEAFF.

The chain recombines TRBV10-3 with TRBJ1-6; 7 bases agree with TRBD1. The CDR3 sequence is 13 residues long. J was trimmed by 11 bases and V by 6 bases; bases with no gene match: 7. Germline lookup yields CDR1 ENHRY and CDR2 SYGVKD. CDR3 protein: CAIRYDRVTPLHF. The DNA for the CDR3 is TGTGCCATCAGATACGACAGGGTTACACCCCTCCACTTT.

The chain employs TRBV7-2 and TRBJ2-7; 7 bases agree with TRBD1. The CDR3 runs to 15 residues. Losses at the gene ends were 0 bases for V and 5 bases for J; bases not matched to a gene: 7. Germline loops: CDR1 SGHTA, CDR2 FQGNSA. Written as DNA, the CDR3 is TGTGCCAGCAGCTTAGCACAGGGGAGAGTCCACGAGCAGTACTTC. Encoded protein: CASSLAQGRVHEQYF.

This chain connects TRBV9 to TRBJ2-6; the D gene is possibly TRBD1 (5 bases). CDR3 length: 19 residues. V lost 1 base to trimming and J lost 0 bases, with 17 bases between them. CDR1 SGDLS and CDR2 YYNGEE come from the germline V gene. The CDR3 protein is CASSVNRQIPSSGANVLTF. As DNA, the CDR3 is TGTGCCAGCAGCGTAAACAGGCAGATCCCAAGCTCTGGGGCCAACGTCCTGACTTTC.

In nucleotides, the CDR3 is TGTGCCTGGAGTGTGGCAGCGGGAGAGGAGATGGCAGACATTCAGTACTTC. Translation: CAWSVAAGEEMADIQYF. This chain uses TRBV30 with TRBJ2-4; 8 bases map to TRBD2. CDR3 length: 17 residues. In germline, CDR1 is GTSNPN, CDR2 SVGIG (reference sequence). The V and J ends lost 0 bases and 8 bases, in that order; junction bases with no gene match: 15.

The rearrangement links TRBV5-1 to TRBJ2-1, with 9 positions matching TRBD2. The germline gives CDR1 SGHRS, CDR2 YFSETQ. The CDR3 has 14 amino acids. V was pared by 1 base and J by 7 bases, with 3 bases of the junction left unmatched. CDR3 coding DNA: TGCGCCAGCAGCTTGTTCGCGGGAGGGAATGAGCAGTTCTTC. It yields the protein CASSLFAGGNEQFF.